This entry lists 18 T cell receptor beta chains sequenced from one sample in a study of blood T cell repertoires in COVID-19 (dated by TCRdb to about 2020). The library was produced with the immunoSEQ multiplex PCR assay. TCRdb retrieved this table from immuneACCESS and kept in-frame rearrangements only. Not all clones are present; in checked studies, unresolved V genes account for under half, and no reason is known for the remainder. The sample contains 75,000 to 95,000 clones, roughly three quarters of them found a single time. Jointly, the top ten make up more than 35% of the sample. Sequenced: peripheral blood. These receptors were obtained from a man aged 55 to 70 with COVID-19, enrolled during active disease.

The chain recombines TRBV6-2 or TRBV6-3 with TRBJ1-1, with TRBD1 identical over 8 bases. The CDR3 totals 16 residues. Per the germline V gene, CDR1 is MNHEY and CDR2 is SVGEGT. Trimming removed 6 bases from V and 3 bases from J; junction bases left unmatched: 12. The CDR3 nucleotides are TGTGCCAGCAGCCGACAAATGACAGGGGCCCACACTGAAGCTTTCTTT. It encodes CASSRQMTGAHTEAFF.

The DNA of the CDR3 is TGTGCCACCAGCAGAGATGGACAGGGGGCGGGTGAGCAGTTCTTC. Amino acids: CATSRDGQGAGEQFF. This chain uses TRBV15 with TRBJ2-1; 11 bases are shared with TRBD1. This CDR3 region has 15 residues. Germline trimming cut 0 bases from V and 9 bases from J; bases unmatched to any gene: 4. Germline CDR1 reads LNHNV; CDR2 reads YYDKDF (reference sequence).

The chain employs TRBV7-3 and TRBJ2-3, with D maybe TRBD2 (6 bases). The CDR3 spans 15 residues. CDR1 is SGHTA and CDR2 is FQGTGA in the germline V gene. V was shortened by 4 bases and J by 0 bases, with 11 bases between the two germline ends. The CDR3 sequence is CASSSEGLSTDTQYF. For the CDR3, the DNA is TGTGCCAGCAGCTCGGAGGGGTTAAGCACAGATACGCAGTATTTT.

In its sample, this clone was seen a few times. The chain carries TRBV9 and TRBJ1-2, with no clear D. Germline assignment: CDR1 SGDLS and CDR2 YYNGEE. V was shortened by 3 bases and J by 6 bases, with 12 bases between the two germline ends. This CDR3 region has 13 residues. CDR3 sequence reads: CASSGGNKDGYTF. CDR3 coding DNA: TGTGCCAGCAGCGGAGGGAACAAAGATGGCTACACCTTC.

This chain uses TRBV3-1 (or the pseudogene TRBV3-2) with TRBJ1-6, with TRBD1 matching over 7 bases. The CDR3 runs to 16 residues. CDR1 and CDR2 from the germline V gene are LGHDT and YNNKEL (reference sequence). With 0 bases clipped from V and 7 bases from J, the junction kept 6 bases outside the gene matches. CDR3 sequence: CASSQDLGQVNSPLHF. The CDR3 coding sequence is TGTGCCAGCAGCCAAGATCTAGGACAGGTCAATTCACCCCTCCACTTT.

This CDR3 is CASSPDRGDTEAFF. DNA of the CDR3: TGTGCCAGCAGCCCTGACAGGGGGGACACTGAAGCTTTCTTT. The V gene is TRBV7-9, the J gene TRBJ1-1, with TRBD1 matching over 9 bases. The CDR3 contains 14 residues. The V segment lost 5 bases and the J segment 3 bases; nucleotides outside the gene matches: 4. CDR1 is SEHNR, CDR2 FQNEAQ, per germline (reference sequence).

In its sample, this clone was seen once. V is TRBV14 and J is TRBJ1-2, with no clear D. Looked up from germline, CDR1 is SGHDN and CDR2 is FVKESK. V was trimmed by 2 bases and J by 4 bases, leaving 11 bases between them. The CDR3 is 14 residues long. CDR3 coding DNA: TGTGCCAGCAGCCAACTGGGTGGAGGCTATGGCTACACCTTC. Translating it yields CASSQLGGGYGYTF.

CDR3 region: CASSHARSGGYGYTF. Written as DNA, the CDR3 is TGCGCCAGCAGCCACGCAAGATCGGGGGGGTATGGCTACACCTTC. The chain couples TRBV4-1 to TRBJ1-2, with D perhaps matching TRBD1 (5 bases). CDR3 length equals 15 residues. V lost 3 bases, J lost 5 bases, and 16 bases lay in between. Germline V lookup: CDR1 MGHRA, CDR2 YSYEKL.

J is TRBJ1-2 and V is TRBV5-6, with D unresolved. CDR3 length: 15 amino acids. Germline CDR1 is SGHDT and CDR2 is YYEEEE. V was cut by 4 bases and J by 5 bases, with 18 bases left in between. CDR3 residues: CASSPGGSPRYGYTF. CDR3 nucleotide sequence: TGTGCCAGCAGCCCGGGAGGGTCCCCGAGATATGGCTACACCTTC.

V and J are TRBV6-1 and TRBJ2-7, with TRBD1 identical over 7 bases. The V gene end was trimmed by 7 bases and the J gene end by 2 bases; junction bases not matched to a gene: 5. The CDR3 sequence is 13 residues long. CDR1 and CDR2 from the germline V gene are MNHNS and SASEGT. The CDR3 sequence is CASTRDSTYEQYF. The DNA of the CDR3 is TGTGCCAGCACCCGGGACAGTACCTACGAGCAGTACTTC.

The V gene is TRBV9, the J gene TRBJ2-3; 8 bases line up with TRBD2. The V gene end was trimmed by 6 bases and the J gene end by 3 bases; junction bases not matched to a gene: 15. Germline V CDR1 and CDR2: SGDLS, YYNGEE. The CDR3 is made up of 17 amino acids. The CDR3 sequence is CASNGGNSGMSTDTQYF. CDR3 in DNA: TGTGCCAGCAACGGGGGGAATAGCGGGATGAGTACAGATACGCAGTATTTT.

This sequence joins TRBV6-5 and TRBJ1-5; the D is unclear. The CDR3 runs to 14 residues. Germline CDR1 MNHEY, CDR2 SVGAGI. V gave up 0 bases and J gave up 6 bases, with 9 bases separating them. CDR3 in DNA: TGTGCCAGCAGTTACTCGATTCGGGTTCAGCCCCAGCATTTT. This codes for CASSYSIRVQPQHF.

The gene calls are TRBV18 and TRBJ1-1, with D possibly matching TRBD1 (5 bases). The ends were cut back, 1 base at V and 5 bases at J, with 11 bases in the middle. The germline CDR1 and CDR2 sequences are KGHSH and LQKENI. The CDR3 is made up of 14 amino acids. The CDR3 is CASSPRRGGTEAFF. The CDR3 DNA reads as TGTGCCAGCTCACCACGGAGGGGTGGGACTGAAGCTTTCTTT.

V gene TRBV7-3 combines with J gene TRBJ2-1; 14 nucleotides line up with TRBD2. From germline, CDR1 is SGHTA and CDR2 FQGTGA. With V trimmed by 5 bases and J by 10 bases, 4 bases remained unmatched. The CDR3 contains 14 residues. The CDR3 here is CASSPGLAGVEQFF. CDR3 in DNA: TGTGCCAGCAGCCCGGGACTAGCGGGGGTGGAGCAGTTCTTC.

The rearrangement links TRBV7-9 to TRBJ2-1; 8 positions match TRBD2. Trimming cost V 3 bases and J 0 bases; bases outside gene matches: 1. The CDR3 has 15 amino acids. Per germline, CDR1 SEHNR and CDR2 FQNEAQ (reference sequence). The CDR3 sequence is CASSFAGGSYNEQFF. CDR3 nucleotides: TGTGCCAGCAGCTTTGCGGGAGGCTCCTACAATGAGCAGTTCTTC.

This clone occurred a few times. This chain uses TRBV7-8 with TRBJ1-5; 12 bases match TRBD1. The CDR3 is 17 amino acids. V was pared by 5 bases and J by 0 bases, with 5 bases of the junction left unmatched. CDR1 and CDR2 (germline): SGHVS, FQNEAQ. The CDR3 spells CASSAGTGGLSNQPQHF. The CDR3 DNA reads as TGTGCCAGCAGCGCTGGGACAGGGGGCCTTAGCAATCAGCCCCAGCATTTT.

This clone was counted a single time. This chain joins TRBV19 and TRBJ1-3; D gene ambiguous. Germline V gene lookup returns CDR1 LNHDA and CDR2 SQIVND (reference sequence). V gave up 8 bases and J gave up 4 bases, with 15 bases separating them. The CDR3 contains 14 residues. CDR3 coding DNA: TGTGCCAGTGCGCCGGCGGCGGGGGGAAACACCATATATTTT. This translates into CASAPAAGGNTIYF.

This clone appeared once. V gene TRBV10-3 combines with J gene TRBJ1-2; 9 bases fit TRBD1. This CDR3 contains 13 residues. J was trimmed by 9 bases and V by 1 base; bases with no gene match: 3. Germline V gene sequence: CDR1 ENHRY, CDR2 SYGVKD. The CDR3 coding sequence is TGTGCCATCAGTGAGTACAGGGGGCTGAGCTACACCTTC. Translated, it gives CAISEYRGLSYTF.